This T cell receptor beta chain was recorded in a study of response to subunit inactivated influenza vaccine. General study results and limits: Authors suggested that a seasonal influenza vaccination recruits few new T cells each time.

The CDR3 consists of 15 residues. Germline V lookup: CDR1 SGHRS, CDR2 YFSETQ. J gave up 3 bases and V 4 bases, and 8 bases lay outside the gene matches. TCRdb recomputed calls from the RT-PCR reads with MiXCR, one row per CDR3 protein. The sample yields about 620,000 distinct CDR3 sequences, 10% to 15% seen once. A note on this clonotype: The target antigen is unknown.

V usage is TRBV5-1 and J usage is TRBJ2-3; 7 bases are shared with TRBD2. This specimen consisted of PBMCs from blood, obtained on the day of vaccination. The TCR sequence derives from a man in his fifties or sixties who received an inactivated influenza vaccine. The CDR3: CASSPGAGATDTQYF. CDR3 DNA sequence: TGCGCCAGCAGCCCCGGTGCGGGAGCAACAGATACGCAGTATTTT. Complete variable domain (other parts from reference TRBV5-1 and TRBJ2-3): KAGVTQTPRYLIKTRGQQVTLSCSPISGHRSVSWYQQTPGQGLQFLFEYFSETQRNKGNFPGRFSGRQFSNSRSEMNVSTLELGDSALYLCASSPGAGATDTQYFGPGTRLTVL.